This TCR beta chain appears in the sequencing data of a study of cytomegalovirus exposure and HLA in healthy donors. The CDR3 runs 14 residues. Per the germline V gene, CDR1 is SGHDT and CDR2 is YYEEEE. The V gene end was trimmed by 4 bases and the J gene end by 5 bases; junction bases not matched to a gene: 5. Study-level points and caveats: The dataset shows that most TCR sequences were rare, while some public TCRs occurred in many donors. A later analysis appeared to link common viral pathogens to several of the most significant clusters.

About this clone itself: Its antigen is still unknown.

The PCR employed 60 Vbeta primers together with 13 Jbeta primers. Authors' methods: In a later analysis, approximately 80 million unique TCR beta chains included roughly 11 million shared by two or more donors. Libraries were prepared by immunoSEQ multiplex PCR; TCRdb keeps only in-frame clonotypes and omits some of them. Clonal size and the V and J genes are those of that table, whereas D and trimming came from the DNA. The sample is made up of under 90,000 clones, and the top ten hold around 7.5% of it. The sequence came from a female donor in good health and CMV-seropositive. The rearrangement links TRBV5-6 to TRBJ2-1; 8 bases are shared with TRBD2. The sequenced sample was PBMCs. The DNA for the CDR3 is TGTGCCAGCAGCACTAGCGGTTCCGACAATGAGCAGTTCTTC. Translation gives CASSTSGSDNEQFF.